This TCR beta chain was obtained from a study of post-analysis software for immune sequencing data. Notes on the study in general: Four or five TRBV segments (TRBV5-6, TRBV5-1 and TRBV20-1 among them) occurred more frequently in patients than in controls. There was significantly lower normalized Chao1 diversity in multiple sclerosis patients than in controls. With F measure, samples from one preparation batch clustered together strongly.

A note on this clonotype: What it binds is unknown.

The authors incorporated unique molecular identifiers into the TCR beta cDNA libraries. Yield was some 500,000 cDNA molecules from 1 to 10 million T cells. TCRdb re-called the PCR reads through MiXCR, storing one row per CDR3 protein. The sample comprises approximately 730,000 distinct CDR3 sequences, 25% to 30% of which are singletons, and around 0.56% rests with the top ten. The CDR3 covers 14 residues. Trimming pared 4 bases from V and 2 bases from J, leaving 10 bases between. CDR1 and CDR2 (germline): LGHDT, YNNKEL (reference sequence). The rearrangement joins TRBV3-1 to TRBJ2-3; a possible D gene is TRBD1 (6 bases). The source material was blood. The sequence derives from a girl aged 5-17 years with multiple sclerosis. This chain's CDR3 is CASSRRDNTDTQYF. DNA for the CDR3: TGTGCCAGCAGCCGTCGGGACAACACAGATACGCAGTATTTT.